What follows are 21 T cell receptor beta chains derived from one specimen sequenced in a study of shared clonotypes between healthy human individuals. Profiled with immunoSEQ multiplex PCR; TCRdb holds only in-frame clones, not every one. The sample holds about 2.3 million clones; approximately 93% are singletons and the top ten take 0.35% to 0.5%. The material sequenced was naive CD4+ T cells from PBMCs. Specified subset: CD45RA+ positively selected. These receptors originate from a man between 18 and 29 years old in good health. Some clones in this sample may be carry-over from other donors' samples.

The chain recombines TRBV25-1 with TRBJ1-1; D may be TRBD1 (5 bases). Trimming took off 2 bases at V and 1 base at J, with 14 bases between the two ends. Per germline, CDR1 MGHDK and CDR2 SYGVNS. CDR3 length: 16 amino acids. CDR3 bases: TGTGCCAGCAGTGAACTCACAGGCAAAGGGAACACTGAAGCTTTCTTT. Amino acid sequence: CASSELTGKGNTEAFF.

The chain has TRBV6-6 and TRBJ2-7, with 7 bases lining up with TRBD1. Per the germline V gene, CDR1 is MNHNY and CDR2 is SVGAGI (reference sequence). This CDR3 is built from 15 residues. The ends lost 1 base at V and 6 bases at J; junction bases unmatched: 9. Written as DNA, the CDR3 is TGTGCCAGCAGTTACTTAAGGGACAGCGGAAGCGAGCAGTACTTC. Translating gives CASSYLRDSGSEQYF.

V is TRBV5-1 and J is TRBJ2-3; the D gene could be TRBD1 or TRBD2 (6 bases each). CDR1 is SGHRS and CDR2 is YFSETQ in the germline V gene. The V end was cut by 7 bases, the J end by 0 bases, with 12 bases between. The CDR3 extends over 14 amino acids. Here the CDR3 reads CASRGDTSTDTQYF. CDR3 nucleotide sequence: TGCGCCAGCCGCGGGGACACAAGCACAGATACGCAGTATTTT.

The chain links TRBV28 to TRBJ1-2; D might be TRBD1 (5 bases). The germline gives CDR1 MDHEN, CDR2 SYDVKM. This CDR3 spans 14 amino acids. V lost 6 bases to trimming and J lost 0 bases, with 11 bases between them. CDR3 nucleotide sequence: TGTGCCAGCAGGTCGGGGCCAGCTAACTATGGCTACACCTTC. Its translation: CASRSGPANYGYTF.

This clone was found a few times. The identical CDR3 is also encoded by other nucleotide sequences in the sample. The J gene is TRBJ1-1, the V gene TRBV2, with 7 nucleotides matching TRBD1. CDR3 length equals 14 residues. Germline trimming cut 4 bases from V and 0 bases from J; bases unmatched to any gene: 2. Germline CDR1 is SNHLY and CDR2 is FYNNEI. CDR3 DNA sequence: TGTGCCAGCAGTGTACAGGGGCTGAACACTGAAGCTTTCTTT. Amino acid sequence: CASSVQGLNTEAFF.

Comment on this clone: In the same sample, other DNA sequences code for this CDR3. The genes are TRBV5-1 and TRBJ2-7, with 10 bases identical to TRBD2. CDR1 SGHRS and CDR2 YFSETQ come from the germline V gene. J was trimmed by 3 bases and V by 0 bases; bases with no gene match: 6. This CDR3 contains 16 residues. CDR3 in DNA: TGCGCCAGCAGCTTGGGGCTAGCGGGAGACCTCTACGAGCAGTACTTC. Residues: CASSLGLAGDLYEQYF.

The chain links TRBV27 to TRBJ2-7; perhaps D is TRBD1 or TRBD2 (5 bases each). CDR1 MNHEY and CDR2 SMNVEV come from the germline V gene (reference sequence). This CDR3 is built from 15 residues. The V gene lost 6 bases and the J gene lost 3 bases, with 18 bases spanning the gap. CDR3 bases: TGTGCCAGCAGCCCTAACGGGGCCCCGATCTACGAGCAGTACTTC. This translates into CASSPNGAPIYEQYF.

The rearrangement links TRBV6-1 to TRBJ2-3, with 8 bases identical to TRBD2. This CDR3 spans 13 amino acids. Trimming removed 5 bases from V and 4 bases from J; junction bases left unmatched: 2. Germline values: CDR1 MNHNS, CDR2 SASEGT. In DNA form, the CDR3 reads TGTGCCAGCAGTAGCGGGAGCGCAGATACGCAGTATTTT. Protein product: CASSSGSADTQYF.

This CDR3 reads CASSLFRQGQTQYF. The CDR3 region has the DNA TGTGCCAGCAGTTTATTCAGACAGGGCCAGACCCAGTACTTC. The chain employs TRBV28 and TRBJ2-5, with 7 bases matching TRBD1. CDR1 is MDHEN and CDR2 is SYDVKM in the germline V gene. V trimming: 1 base; J trimming: 6 bases; junction bases outside the gene matches: 5. The CDR3 runs 14 residues.

This clone was picked up one time. The chain joins TRBV15 to TRBJ2-7, with TRBD2 as a possible D gene (6 bases). Per germline, CDR1 LNHNV and CDR2 YYDKDF (reference sequence). Deletions cut 1 base from V and 7 bases from J, with 23 bases between. The CDR3 covers 17 residues. This CDR3 is CATSRGGVPGLTGEQYF. Written as DNA, the CDR3 is TGTGCCACCAGCAGAGGAGGTGTCCCGGGACTCACGGGAGAGCAGTACTTC.

This chain joins TRBV28 and TRBJ2-7; 9 positions match TRBD2. V was pared by 8 bases and J by 3 bases, with 8 bases of the junction left unmatched. This CDR3 spans 14 amino acids. Germline lookup yields CDR1 MDHEN and CDR2 SYDVKM. The CDR3 protein is CASLSSGTNYEQYF. The CDR3 nucleotides read TGTGCCAGCCTGTCTAGCGGGACGAACTACGAGCAGTACTTC.

The genes are TRBV5-6 and TRBJ1-1; D unclear. The CDR3 is 13 residues long. The germline V gene has CDR1 SGHDT and CDR2 YYEEEE. V lost 0 bases, J lost 6 bases, and 9 bases lay in between. The CDR3 spells CASSLARDPEAFF. DNA of the CDR3: TGTGCCAGCAGCTTGGCCCGGGATCCTGAAGCTTTCTTT.

J is TRBJ1-2 and V is TRBV28, with 7 bases matching TRBD1. V lost 5 bases, J lost 3 bases, and 15 bases stayed unmatched. CDR3 length: 17 amino acids. Germline assignment: CDR1 MDHEN and CDR2 SYDVKM. The chain's CDR3 is CASSNRQGTASDYGYTF. DNA for the CDR3: TGTGCCAGCAGTAACCGACAAGGGACAGCTAGCGACTATGGCTACACCTTC.

This chain links TRBV19 with TRBJ1-2; TRBD1 matches at 9 bases. The germline CDR1 and CDR2 sequences are LNHDA and SQIVND (reference sequence). CDR3 length: 12 residues. J was trimmed by 6 bases and V by 8 bases; bases with no gene match: 4. CDR3 residues: CASGTGGHGYTF. The CDR3 bases are TGTGCCAGTGGCACAGGGGGCCATGGCTACACCTTC.

The chain combines TRBV5-5 with TRBJ2-3; D is ambiguous. CDR1 is SGHKS, CDR2 YYEKEE, per germline (reference sequence). The V and J ends lost 4 bases and 2 bases respectively, with 5 bases between them. The CDR3 runs to 12 residues. In DNA form, the CDR3 reads TGTGCCAGCAGCCCTTTCACAGATACGCAGTATTTT. Translated, it gives CASSPFTDTQYF.

This rearrangement joins TRBV5-1 to TRBJ2-3, with 8 nucleotides matching TRBD1. The J segment lost 2 bases and the V segment lost 3 bases, leaving 5 bases of the junction unmatched. The length of the CDR3 is 15 residues. Looked up from germline, CDR1 is SGHRS and CDR2 is YFSETQ. The CDR3 is CASSYRQGITDTQYF. The CDR3 DNA reads TGCGCCAGCAGCTACAGACAGGGGATCACAGATACGCAGTATTTT.

The rearrangement joins TRBV18 to TRBJ2-3; TRBD1 is a possible D gene (5 bases). CDR1 KGHSH and CDR2 LQKENI come from the germline V gene. The V end lost 6 bases, the J end lost 2 bases, and 15 bases lay between the germline ends. CDR3 length: 15 amino acids. The CDR3 nucleotides read TGTGCCAGCTCGCTGACAGCGATTTACACAGATACGCAGTATTTT. It specifies CASSLTAIYTDTQYF. The full variable domain, rest sourced from reference TRBV18 and TRBJ2-3, is NAGVMQNPRHLVRRRGQEARLRCSPMKGHSHVYWYRQLPEEGLKFMVYLQKENIIDESGMPKERFSAEFPKEGPSILRIQQVVRGDSAAYFCASSLTAIYTDTQYFGPGTRLTVL.

The chain is built from TRBV9 and TRBJ2-7; 12 nucleotides agree with TRBD1. J gave up 0 bases and V 4 bases, and 14 bases lay outside the gene matches. This CDR3 comprises 19 residues. The germline V gene encodes CDR1 SGDLS and CDR2 YYNGEE. The CDR3 here is CASSPSGTGGGRSSYEQYF. The CDR3, as DNA: TGTGCCAGCAGCCCCTCCGGGACAGGGGGCGGTAGGAGCTCCTACGAGCAGTACTTC.

The rearrangement uses TRBV5-1 and TRBJ2-3; TRBD1 aligns across 8 bases. The CDR3 has 15 residues. With V trimmed by 2 bases and J by 2 bases, 4 bases remained unmatched. Germline V gene sequence: CDR1 SGHRS, CDR2 YFSETQ. CDR3 DNA sequence: TGCGCCAGCAGCTTCCGGACAGGGTTCACAGATACGCAGTATTTT. Amino acids: CASSFRTGFTDTQYF.

This chain joins TRBV5-1 and TRBJ2-3; D is ambiguous. V gave up 3 bases and J gave up 0 bases, with 11 bases separating them. Germline-derived CDR1 and CDR2 are SGHRS and YFSETQ. The CDR3 runs to 15 residues. CDR3 residues: CASSWAAYSTDTQYF. For the CDR3, the DNA is TGCGCCAGCAGCTGGGCGGCTTACAGCACAGATACGCAGTATTTT.

Regarding this clone: The same CDR3 can be traced to other DNA sequences in this sample. V usage is TRBV15 and J usage is TRBJ2-7; D gene ambiguous. Germline V CDR1 and CDR2: LNHNV, YYDKDF (reference sequence). Trimming stripped 0 bases from V and 1 base from J, with 4 bases between. The CDR3 contains 13 residues. CDR3 residues: CATSRDRSYEQYF. The CDR3 DNA sequence: TGTGCCACCAGCAGAGACAGGTCCTACGAGCAGTACTTC.